Sequencing of this T cell receptor (beta chain) was carried out in a study of multiple sclerosis patients with progressive multifocal leukoencephalopathy. Study-level results: Less diverse TRB repertoires were suggested in most PML patients.

Time point denoted: about 13 months of natalizumab therapy. Note on this clone: Its specificity is not known.

With V trimmed by 3 bases and J by 4 bases, 9 bases remained unmatched. Germline V CDR1 and CDR2: SGDLS, YYNGEE. This CDR3 is 18 amino acids long. Sequencing used immunoSEQ multiplex PCR; TCRdb keeps in-frame clones, though not all of them. The sample lists under 30,000 clones, approximately 89% seen once, with around 2% in the top ten. The clonotype comes from a man aged 30-40 years with multiple sclerosis. Specimen: PBMCs, collected from a patient treated with natalizumab. The chain links TRBV9 to TRBJ2-2, with 13 bases that match TRBD2. The CDR3 loop is CASSAHGGLAGFTGELFF. The CDR3 DNA is TGTGCCAGCAGCGCTCACGGGGGACTAGCGGGGTTCACCGGGGAGCTGTTTTTT.